This is a list of T cell receptor beta chains from one sample in a study of blood T cell repertoires in COVID-19. Generated by immunoSEQ multiplex PCR, the TCRdb table keeps only in-frame clones and is missing some. The sample contains roughly 97,000 clones, about 80% of which appear only once. Sequenced input: peripheral blood. Source of these receptors: a man in his fifties or sixties with acute or convalescent COVID-19. CDR3s include the opening cysteine and the closing phenylalanine or tryptophan.

V: TRBV5-1
CDR3: CASSLVAGNYEQYF

V: TRBV19
CDR3: CASRATGNIYNSPLHF

V: TRBV7-7
CDR3: CAIGREGGKVDEQFF

V: TRBV2
CDR3: CASSEAGEGEAFF

V: TRBV10-1
CDR3: CASSESSSGRAGELFF

V: TRBV7-9
CDR3: CASSPRQGLGEAFF

V: TRBV2
CDR3: CASIGVQGGRVGYTF

V: TRBV7-9
CDR3: CASSFGQGEGANEKLFF

V: TRBV19
CDR3: CASTPRERSNYGYTF

V: TRBV11-3
CDR3: CASSLSSFGNTIYF

V: TRBV27
CDR3: CASSLEGNLNYGYTF

V: TRBV9
CDR3: CASSVIAGGIYEQFF

V: TRBV14
CDR3: CASSQRGLAHTGELFF

V: TRBV5-1
CDR3: CASSPLSGNTGELFF

V: TRBV11-3
CDR3: CASSLPQGVGTEAFF

V: TRBV11-2
CDR3: CASSVGTVRSGANVLTF

V: TRBV4-2
CDR3: CASSRLGPGAGTEAFF

V: TRBV5-4
CDR3: CASSWGGGDEQFF

V: TRBV2
CDR3: CARETGNTLGKLFF

V: TRBV27
CDR3: CASSSYTGGSPLHF

V: TRBV7-9
CDR3: CASSLVRGEHTEAFF

V: TRBV5-4
CDR3: CASSIRPRPGLGRVETQYF

V: TRBV28
CDR3: CASSLMAGATYEQYF

V: TRBV11-3
CDR3: CASSLGGPNQPQHF